The 25 T cell receptor beta chains below all came from one sample that was sequenced in a study of identical twins. TCRdb reprocessed the 5' RACE reads with MiXCR, giving one entry per CDR3 protein. The repertoire holds hundreds of thousands of distinct CDR3 sequences, roughly 7% seen once, with 3% to 4.5% in the top ten. These data are also associated with another study on yellow fever vaccine responses in identical twins.

Sequencing was carried out using memory (CD45RO+) T cells sorted from blood. All receptors derive from a woman aged 18-35 years in good health.

This clonotype was recorded a few times. This chain links TRBV12-3 or TRBV12-4 with TRBJ1-2; D may be TRBD1 (6 bases). Trimming stripped 6 bases from V and 7 bases from J, with 15 bases between. The CDR3 contains 13 residues. Written as DNA, the CDR3 is TGTGCCAGCAGCCTAGAGGGACATCTTGGCTACACCTTC. This gives the protein CASSLEGHLGYTF.

This clonotype occurred once. The chain uses TRBV18 and TRBJ2-6; no firm D call. Germline loops: CDR1 KGHSH, CDR2 LQKENI. The CDR3 has 16 residues. Trimming removed 4 bases at V and 4 bases at J, with 14 bases between. The DNA for the CDR3 is TGTGCCAGCTCACACACCCCGGACGCCGGGGCCAACGTCCTGACTTTC. Translating gives CASSHTPDAGANVLTF. The entire variable domain, with the rest obtained from reference TRBV18 and TRBJ2-6, is as follows: NAGVMQNPRHLVRRRGQEARLRCSPMKGHSHVYWYRQLPEEGLKFMVYLQKENIIDESGMPKERFSAEFPKEGPSILRIQQVVRGDSAAYFCASSHTPDAGANVLTFGAGSRLTVL.

This clonotype was counted many times. The chain couples TRBV3-1 to TRBJ1-1, with a tentative D call TRBD1 (5 bases). Trimming shortened V by 0 bases and J by 5 bases, and 10 bases separated the two germline ends. The germline gives CDR1 LGHDT, CDR2 YNNKEL (reference sequence). The CDR3 runs to 14 residues. The chain's CDR3 is CASSQDPGRTEAFF. DNA for the CDR3: TGTGCCAGCAGCCAAGATCCGGGACGGACTGAAGCTTTCTTT.

This clonotype showed up many times. This chain joins TRBV24-1 and TRBJ2-3, with D maybe TRBD1 (6 bases). This CDR3 is built from 16 residues. V lost 0 bases and J lost 2, with 11 bases in between. Per germline, CDR1 KGHDR and CDR2 SFDVKD. Here the CDR3 reads CATSDLGGPLTDTQYF. CDR3 nucleotides: TGTGCCACCAGTGATTTGGGGGGCCCACTCACAGATACGCAGTATTTT.

This clonotype was detected ten times or more. The rearrangement links TRBV12-3 or TRBV12-4 to TRBJ2-5, with TRBD2 identical over 10 bases. This CDR3 has 15 amino acids. V shed 6 bases and J 3 bases; nucleotides not matched to a gene: 7. The CDR3 coding sequence is TGTGCCAGCAGCCCCCTAGCGGGAGTTAAAGAGACCCAGTACTTC. Translated: CASSPLAGVKETQYF.

The rearrangement joins TRBV28 to TRBJ2-7; D is tentatively TRBD1 or TRBD2 (5 bases each). CDR3 length: 12 amino acids. Germline V lookup: CDR1 MDHEN, CDR2 SYDVKM. Trimming left V 5 bases short and J 4 bases short, with 9 bases between. CDR3 sequence: CASSRDGYEQYV. CDR3 sequence (DNA): TGTGCCAGCAGTAGGGACGGATACGAGCAGTACGTC.

This clonotype was counted ten times or more. The chain employs TRBV18 and TRBJ1-6, with 8 bases lining up with TRBD1. The CDR3 contains 14 residues. Trimming at V came to 3 bases and at J to 7 bases, leaving 2 bases not matched to a gene. The germline V gene has CDR1 KGHSH and CDR2 LQKENI. The chain's CDR3 is CASSPGQANSPLHF. As DNA, the CDR3 is TGTGCCAGCTCACCGGGACAGGCAAATTCACCCCTCCACTTT.

This clonotype appeared a few times. It may be a read error: a sequence one base away is much more abundant. J is TRBJ2-2 and V is TRBV7-2; maybe TRBD1 (6 bases). V lost 5 bases to trimming and J lost 6 bases, with 7 bases between them. Germline V lookup: CDR1 SGHTA, CDR2 FQGNSA. This CDR3 contains 12 residues. Written as DNA, the CDR3 is TGTGCCAGCAGCCACAGGGCCGGGGAGCTGTTTTTT. Protein sequence: CASSHRAGELFF.

This clonotype was seen more than once but under ten times. The rearrangement uses TRBV3-1 and TRBJ1-4, with D possibly TRBD1 on 5 matching bases. The V end lost 0 bases, the J end lost 4 bases, and 9 bases lay between the germline ends. The CDR3 has 15 amino acids. Germline values: CDR1 LGHDT, CDR2 YNNKEL (reference sequence). The CDR3 nucleotides read TGTGCCAGCAGCCAAGATGGGGCGTATAATGAAAAACTGTTTTTT. It is translated as CASSQDGAYNEKLFF.

This clonotype was seen more than once but under ten times. This chain links TRBV7-3 with TRBJ2-2; possible D gene TRBD2, 6 bases. There are 16 residues in the CDR3. Between the trimmed V and J ends, which lost 2 bases and 2 bases, there was a span of 12 bases. From germline, CDR1 is SGHTA and CDR2 FQGTGA. The CDR3 protein is CASSLGSGPNTGELFF. In DNA form, the CDR3 reads TGTGCCAGCAGCTTAGGTAGCGGACCAAACACCGGGGAGCTGTTTTTT.

This clonotype was seen a handful of times. The gene calls are TRBV6-5 and TRBJ2-2; TRBD2 matches at 7 bases. Germline loops: CDR1 MNHEY, CDR2 SVGAGI. V gave up 2 bases and J gave up 5 bases; unmatched junction bases: 8. CDR3 length: 16 residues. The CDR3 is CASSYTSGGPTGELFF. The CDR3 DNA is TGTGCCAGCAGTTACACGTCGGGGGGACCAACCGGGGAGCTGTTTTTT.

This clonotype has at least ten counts. The chain joins TRBV11-3 to TRBJ2-1; 7 bases fit TRBD2. The junction had 4 bases not matched to a gene; V was cut back by 5 bases and J by 0 bases. Germline V gene lookup returns CDR1 SGHNT and CDR2 YENEEA. The length of the CDR3 is 15 residues. CDR3 DNA sequence: TGTGCCAGCAGCCCAGCGGGGAGCTCCTACAATGAGCAGTTCTTC. Protein: CASSPAGSSYNEQFF.

The chain couples TRBV11-2 to TRBJ2-1, with a tentative D call TRBD1 (5 bases). CDR3 size: 15 residues. Trimming left V 1 base short and J 5 bases short, with 12 bases between. The germline V gene encodes CDR1 SGHAT and CDR2 FQNNGV. CDR3 residues: CASSLAPGMHNEQFF. The DNA for the CDR3 is TGTGCCAGCAGCTTAGCGCCAGGGATGCACAATGAGCAGTTCTTC.

This clonotype was detected ten times or more. CDR3 nucleotide sequence: TGTGCCAGCAGTTTAGCGTCGAACACCGGGGAGCTGTTTTTT. Translated: CASSLASNTGELFF. The chain is built from TRBV12-3 or TRBV12-4 and TRBJ2-2, with D unresolved. Trimming shortened V by 0 bases and J by 0 bases, and 2 bases separated the two germline ends. This CDR3 is 14 amino acids long.

This clonotype was counted at least ten times. The chain employs TRBV3-1 and TRBJ1-3; no firm D call. From germline, CDR1 is LGHDT and CDR2 YNNKEL (reference sequence). The CDR3 is 13 amino acids. The V gene lost 0 bases and the J gene lost 4 bases, with 4 bases spanning the gap. The DNA of the CDR3 is TGTGCCAGCAGCCAAGATGGGGGAAACACCATATATTTT. Its translation: CASSQDGGNTIYF.

The CDR3 reads CSARPILVTETQYF. The CDR3 bases are TGCAGTGCTAGACCAATCCTAGTGACAGAGACCCAGTACTTC. V gene TRBV20-1 combines with J gene TRBJ2-5; D remains unclear. Germline V gene sequence: CDR1 DFQATT, CDR2 SNEGSKA (reference sequence). V was cut by 2 bases and J by 4 bases, with 14 bases left in between. The CDR3 extends over 14 amino acids.

This clonotype appeared many times. The chain couples TRBV7-8 to TRBJ1-3; the match to TRBD1 covers 8 bases. Germline CDR1 and CDR2: SGHVS and FQNEAQ. The V gene end was trimmed by 5 bases and the J gene end by 2 bases; junction bases not matched to a gene: 2. This CDR3 contains 14 residues. CDR3 loop: CASSKGQAGNTIYF. CDR3 DNA: TGTGCCAGCAGCAAGGGACAGGCTGGAAACACCATATATTTT.

This clonotype was counted many times. The chain is built from TRBV7-7 and TRBJ2-1; TRBD2 agrees at 15 bases. Losses at the gene ends were 5 bases for V and 2 bases for J; bases not matched to a gene: 7. Per the germline V gene, CDR1 is SSHAT and CDR2 is FNYEAQ (reference sequence). The CDR3 is made up of 18 amino acids. CDR3: CASSKGLAGGPTYNEQFF. The CDR3 nucleotides are TGTGCCAGCAGCAAGGGACTAGCGGGAGGTCCCACCTACAATGAGCAGTTCTTC.

The chain uses TRBV12-3 or TRBV12-4 and TRBJ2-1; 8 bases agree with TRBD2. Unmatched junction bases numbered 10, after V lost 6 bases and J lost 6 bases. The length of the CDR3 is 15 residues. The chain's CDR3 is CASSPITGGANEQFF. In DNA, the CDR3 is TGTGCCAGCAGCCCAATTACGGGAGGGGCCAATGAGCAGTTCTTC.

This clonotype appeared a few times. The rearrangement links TRBV10-3 to TRBJ1-5; D is perhaps TRBD1 (6 bases). V gave up 4 bases and J gave up 3 bases, with 7 bases separating them. Germline CDR1 ENHRY, CDR2 SYGVKD. This CDR3 region has 13 residues. The CDR3 DNA reads as TGTGCCATCAGTGGACAGGACAATCAGCCCCAGCATTTT. This sequence encodes CAISGQDNQPQHF.

This clonotype was detected a few times. The V call is TRBV6-5, the J call TRBJ1-6; D perhaps matches TRBD1 (5 bases). The V end was cut by 2 bases, the J end by 6 bases, with 14 bases between. Germline CDR1 reads MNHEY; CDR2 reads SVGAGI. CDR3 length: 16 amino acids. The CDR3 protein is CASSYRPGGGNSPLHF. Written as DNA, the CDR3 is TGTGCCAGCAGTTACCGACCTGGGGGTGGTAATTCACCCCTCCACTTT.

This clonotype was counted ten times or more. The chain links TRBV24-1 to TRBJ2-2, with 7 bases that match TRBD1. Unmatched junction bases numbered 6, after V lost 7 bases and J lost 5 bases. The germline V gene has CDR1 KGHDR and CDR2 SFDVKD. The CDR3 extends over 14 amino acids. The CDR3 here is CATRTGFGTGELFF. CDR3 coding DNA: TGTGCCACCAGGACAGGGTTTGGAACCGGGGAGCTGTTTTTT.

This clonotype was recorded at least ten times. This chain uses TRBV28 with TRBJ2-1; the D is unclear. Trimming stripped 7 bases from V and 1 base from J, with 14 bases between. CDR1 and CDR2 (germline): MDHEN, SYDVKM. The CDR3 length is 15 residues. As DNA, the CDR3 is TGTGCCAGCAAATCTACCGGGCCATCCTACAATGAGCAGTTCTTC. As protein: CASKSTGPSYNEQFF.

This clonotype was seen repeatedly, ten times or more. This chain links TRBV5-1 with TRBJ1-6; no clear D. There are 14 residues in the CDR3. In germline, CDR1 is SGHRS, CDR2 YFSETQ. The V end lost 4 bases, the J end lost 6 bases, and 11 bases lay between the germline ends. In nucleotides, the CDR3 is TGCGCCAGCAGCGCGGACGCGTCTAATTCACCCCTCCACTTT. This encodes CASSADASNSPLHF.

This chain uses TRBV7-3 with TRBJ2-1, with a weak D call TRBD1 (5 bases). The germline V gene has CDR1 SGHTA and CDR2 FQGTGA. The CDR3 has 13 amino acids. Trimming cost V 5 bases and J 6 bases, with 11 bases left between them. The CDR3 protein is CASSPAGLNEQFF. The CDR3, as DNA: TGTGCCAGCAGCCCGGCAGGGCTCAATGAGCAGTTCTTC.